Listed below are T cell receptor beta chains from one sample, sequenced in a study of spatial heterogeneity in lung cancer. Each CDR3 protein gets one entry after TCRdb re-called the 5' RACE reads with MiXCR. The table has fewer than 15,000 distinct CDR3 sequences, 3.5% to 4.5% seen once. Sequencing was performed on lung tumor tissue, taken at surgery. The receptor set was obtained from a male donor with early-stage non-small cell lung cancer. The CDR3 runs from the conserved cysteine through the conserved F or W. The D gene is left open where the match is weak. Size values are once, few and many counts, or a class for expanded clones, and some rows have none.

size	V	J	D	DNA	CDR3
many	TRBV2	TRBJ2-3	-	TGTGCCAGCAGGAAAATCACAGATACGCAGTATTTT	CASRKITDTQYF
many	TRBV24-1	TRBJ2-3	-	TGTGCCACCAGTGATTGGACAGCCACAGATACGCAGTATTTT	CATSDWTATDTQYF
many	TRBV20-1	TRBJ2-4	TRBD1	TGCAGTGCTAGAGCCCTGACCCCCGACAGGGAACGAAACATTCAGTACTTC	CSARALTPDRERNIQYF
many	TRBV29-1	TRBJ1-2	-	TGCAGCGTTGAAGATATAGGCAGGGTTTATGGCTACACCTTC	CSVEDIGRVYGYTF
many	TRBV12-3/TRBV12-4	TRBJ1-3	-	TGTGCCAGCAGTTTTACACCGGGAGTTGGAAACACCATATATTTT	CASSFTPGVGNTIYF
large	TRBV6-6	TRBJ1-1	TRBD1	TGTGCCAGCAGCTCCGACAGGGGGCGCTGGGTAGCGAACACTGAAGCTTTCTTT	CASSSDRGRWVANTEAFF
many	TRBV5-4	TRBJ2-3	TRBD1	TGTGCCAGCAGCTTGGCCGGCAGGGGGCGAACAGATACGCAGTATTTT	CASSLAGRGRTDTQYF
many	TRBV11-2	TRBJ2-7	-	TGTGCCAGCAGCCCCCCCGGCAGGGGGGTTTACGAGCAGTACTTC	CASSPPGRGVYEQYF
medium-sized	TRBV7-9	TRBJ2-2	-	TGTGCCAGCAGCTTAGACCCAGAATGGGAGCTGTTTTTT	CASSLDPEWELFF
many	TRBV7-6	TRBJ1-2	-	TGTGCCAGCAGCGGCATAGGCGGGTCTTATGGCGACACCTTC	CASSGIGGSYGDTF
-	TRBV25-1	TRBJ2-1	-	TGTGCCAGCCAAAACGGAGGCGAGCAGTTCTTC	CASQNGGEQFF
many	TRBV29-1	TRBJ1-1	TRBD1	TGCAGCTCTCGCAGGGGGCTTGAAGCTTTCTTT	CSSRRGLEAFF
-	TRBV7-8	TRBJ2-7	-	TGTGCCAGCAGCTTAACGGGTGGCAGCATCGGCGAGCAGTACTTC	CASSLTGGSIGEQYF
many	TRBV18	TRBJ1-2	-	TGTGCCAGCTCACTCAGTGCGGGCGGCTACACCTTC	CASSLSAGGYTF
many	TRBV6-5	TRBJ1-5	-	TGTGCCAGCAGTTCCTTTAGCAATCAGCCCCAGCATTTT	CASSSFSNQPQHF
many	TRBV9	TRBJ2-3	TRBD1	TGTGCCAGCAGCTCCCAGGGGGCGTATACGCAGTATTTT	CASSSQGAYTQYF
many	TRBV20-1	TRBJ2-1	TRBD2	TGCAGTGCTAGTCGGGCTAGCGGCCACTACAACAATGAGCAGTTCTTC	CSASRASGHYNNEQFF
many	TRBV20-1	TRBJ2-5	TRBD1	TGCAGTGCTAGTGGGACAGGGGAAGAGACCCAGTACTTC	CSASGTGEETQYF
many	TRBV5-1	TRBJ1-1	TRBD1	TGCGCCAGCAGCTTATCCAGGGGGTTGAACACTGAAGCTTTCTTT	CASSLSRGLNTEAFF
many	TRBV18	TRBJ2-7	TRBD1	TGTGCCAGCTCACCCCGACAGGGTACCTACGAGCAGTACTTC	CASSPRQGTYEQYF
many	TRBV6-5	TRBJ1-1	TRBD1	TGTGCCAGCAGTACGGGACAGATTGAAGCTTTCTTT	CASSTGQIEAFF
many	TRBV11-2	TRBJ1-1	-	TGTGCCAGCAGCCCCCGGGACCTCGCGTACACTGAAGCTTTCTTT	CASSPRDLAYTEAFF
medium-sized	TRBV5-1	TRBJ2-5	-	TGCGCCAGCAGCGATCCGGGGGAGACCCAGTACTTC	CASSDPGETQYF
medium-sized	TRBV6-5	TRBJ1-5	-	TGTGCCAGCAGTCCCGGGAGGGGCCATCAGCCCCAGCATTTT	CASSPGRGHQPQHF
many	TRBV5-6	TRBJ2-5	-	TGTGCCAGCAGCTTGCTAGTGCTGGGGGAGACCCAGTACTTC	CASSLLVLGETQYF